This TCR beta chain came from a study of Graves' ophthalmopathy and Graves' hyperthyroidism. The wider study: The collection of peripheral blood took place at initial diagnosis, before any treatment.

V shed 7 bases and J 5 bases; nucleotides not matched to a gene: 8. The CDR3 length is 14 residues. Germline lookup yields CDR1 MNHNS and CDR2 SASEGT. Transcripts of RNA were the source for amplifying TCR beta CDR3 regions. Scientists carried out first-round RT-PCR using HTBI primers and then a second-round multiplex PCR. Via MiXCR, TCRdb re-called the multiplex PCR reads, giving one row per CDR3 protein. The sample comprises about 210,000 distinct CDR3 sequences, 25% to 35% of which are singletons, and around 10% rests with the top ten. This clonotype was seen many times. PBMCs were isolated by Ficoll-Paque density gradient centrifugation, using roughly 10 ml of fresh peripheral blood as the starting material.

This chain links TRBV6-1 with TRBJ2-5, with 9 bases matching TRBD1. The clonotype comes from a man aged 50-60 years with Graves' ophthalmopathy. Sequencing was carried out using peripheral blood. Written as DNA, the CDR3 is TGTGCCAGCAATGACAGGGGGTTGGGGGAGACCCAGTACTTC. Amino acids: CASNDRGLGETQYF.